This T cell receptor beta chain was obtained from a study of CD8 T cells in ankylosing spondylitis. The CDR3 is made up of 13 amino acids. CDR1 and CDR2 from the germline V gene are SGHVS and FQNEAQ. Deletions cut 8 bases from V and 7 bases from J, with 18 bases between. This clonotype has only a few counts. The antigen is unknown. Quantitative 5'-RACE was performed with molecular barcodes, and it yielded the TCR beta libraries. TCRdb re-analysed the 5' RACE reads in MiXCR, keeping a single row per CDR3 protein. The table includes 300,000 to 400,000 distinct CDR3 sequences, more than 9% detected once. Overall study results and limits: Ankylosing spondylitis blood appeared to carry a characteristic TCR beta motif of several highly homologous variants. Some motif variants had been reported before (in reactive arthritis synovial fluid and blood). Disease-linked clones proved CD8+ and comparatively uncommon in peripheral blood.

The chain employs TRBV7-8 and TRBJ2-7; D is possibly TRBD2 (6 bases). The source material was blood, either unsorted or a sorted T cell fraction (not recorded which). The TCR was taken from a female donor with ankylosing spondylitis or in good health (not recorded which). This CDR3 is CASSQGSGGEQYF. The CDR3 DNA is TGTGCCAGCTCTCAGGGCAGTGGGGGGGAGCAGTACTTC.